Presented here are 21 T cell receptor beta chains from one specimen sequenced in a study of Ad26.COV2.S vaccination and SARS-CoV-2 variants. Profiled with immunoSEQ multiplex PCR; TCRdb holds only in-frame clones, not every one. The table lists some 480,000 clones, 87% of them singletons. Treatment in this sample: 15 to 20 received Ad26.COV2.S at low or high dose, single or two shots; 5 received placebo; per-sample allocation not given. Following the first vaccine or placebo injection, samples were taken on day 63. Sequences were derived from peripheral blood, sampled in a trial of Ad26.COV2.S vaccine versus placebo. The receptors were sampled from a person aged 18-60 years who received the Ad26.COV2.S COVID-19 vaccine or a placebo.

This chain links TRBV5-4 with TRBJ1-6; the D is unclear. The V gene lost 1 base and the J gene lost 8 bases, with 10 bases spanning the gap. The CDR3 sequence is 14 residues long. Per germline, CDR1 SGHNT and CDR2 YYREEE (reference sequence). This CDR3 reads CASSLYGVDSPLHF. CDR3 DNA: TGTGCCAGCAGCTTGTATGGGGTAGATTCACCCCTCCACTTT. Supplemented by reference TRBV5-4 and TRBJ1-6, the full variable domain reads ETGVTQSPTHLIKTRGQQVTLRCSSQSGHNTVSWYQQALGQGPQFIFQYYREEENGRGNFPPRFSGLQFPNYSSELNVNALELDDSALYLCASSLYGVDSPLHFGNGTRLTVT.

This clone was counted once. This chain uses TRBV28 with TRBJ1-5, with D maybe TRBD1 (5 bases). V was pared by 10 bases and J by 6 bases, with 13 bases between. The germline V gene encodes CDR1 MDHEN and CDR2 SYDVKM. This CDR3 has 12 residues. This chain's CDR3 is CATTTGAQPQHF. CDR3 nucleotide sequence: TGTGCCACTACAACCGGGGCTCAGCCCCAGCATTTT.

The CDR3 spells CASSLVGRGPAGYGYTF. For the CDR3, the DNA is TGTGCCAGCAGCTTAGTAGGCCGGGGGCCCGCGGGGTATGGCTACACCTTC. J is TRBJ1-2 and V is TRBV7-2, with D perhaps TRBD1 (6 bases). Germline-derived CDR1 and CDR2 are SGHTA and FQGNSA. Trimming left V 1 base short and J 5 bases short, with 20 bases between. The CDR3 has 17 residues.

V and J are TRBV6-4 and TRBJ2-1; D is undetermined. With 7 bases removed from V and 1 base from J, the gap between germline ends came to 14 bases. The CDR3 sequence is 15 residues long. The germline V gene has CDR1 MRHNA and CDR2 SNTAGT. In nucleotides, the CDR3 is TGTGCCAGCAAACAGAGCCCCAATTCCTACAATGAGCAGTTCTTC. Its translation is CASKQSPNSYNEQFF.

This chain links TRBV4-3 with TRBJ1-2, with D uncertain. V was cut by 0 bases and J by 7 bases, with 9 bases left in between. This CDR3 spans 13 amino acids. Germline CDR1 is LGHNA and CDR2 is YSLEER. The CDR3, as DNA: TGCGCCAGCAGCCAAGAGGGCCTTGGTGGCTACACCTTC. It codes for CASSQEGLGGYTF.

The sample holds one count of this clone. CDR3 DNA sequence: TGTGCCAGCAGCTTTTTGGGCCACGAGCAGTACTTC. This encodes CASSFLGHEQYF. V is TRBV7-2 and J is TRBJ2-7; no clear D. CDR1 and CDR2 from the germline V gene are SGHTA and FQGNSA. V shed 3 bases and J shed 5 bases, with 8 bases lying between them. The CDR3 contains 12 residues.

This clone was seen just once. The chain couples TRBV19 to TRBJ1-2; D call uncertain. V was clipped by 2 bases and J by 5 bases, with 12 bases between them. Per the germline V gene, CDR1 is LNHDA and CDR2 is SQIVND (reference sequence). This CDR3 spans 14 amino acids. The CDR3 protein is CASSISAVHYGYTF. The CDR3, as DNA: TGTGCCAGTAGTATAAGTGCAGTCCATTATGGCTACACCTTC.

The rearrangement links TRBV6-5 to TRBJ1-1; perhaps TRBD1 as D (6 bases). Trimming removed 5 bases from V and 7 bases from J, with 14 bases in between. The CDR3 covers 13 residues. CDR1 and CDR2 (germline): MNHEY, SVGAGI. The CDR3 reads CASSIRGGGEAFF. CDR3 nucleotides: TGTGCCAGCAGTATCAGGGGAGGGGGTGAAGCTTTCTTT.

CDR3 sequence reads: CATSGGGNYGYTF. For the CDR3, the DNA is TGTGCCACCAGTGGAGGGGGCAACTATGGCTACACCTTC. The genes are TRBV24-1 and TRBJ1-2; TRBD1 matches at 7 bases. The trim removed 5 bases at V and 2 bases at J, leaving 1 base unmatched. CDR1 KGHDR and CDR2 SFDVKD come from the germline V gene. The CDR3 length is 13 residues.

The chain employs TRBV5-5 and TRBJ2-7, with D perhaps matching TRBD1 (5 bases). Germline V gives CDR1 SGHKS, CDR2 YYEKEE (reference sequence). Trimming removed 6 bases from V and 3 bases from J, with 16 bases in between. This CDR3 contains 14 residues. CDR3 coding DNA: TGTGCCAGCAACCCCGAGCAGGGAATCTACGAGCAGTACTTC. Translated: CASNPEQGIYEQYF.

The rearrangement uses TRBV6-2 or TRBV6-3 and TRBJ2-1; 12 nucleotides line up with TRBD2. J lost 5 bases, V lost 5 bases, and 7 bases had no gene match. Germline V CDR1 and CDR2: MNHEY, SVGEGT. This CDR3 region has 16 residues. CDR3 in amino acids: CASSRLAGAGDNEQFF. For the CDR3, the DNA is TGTGCCAGCAGTCGACTAGCGGGAGCTGGGGACAATGAGCAGTTCTTC.

V usage is TRBV9 and J usage is TRBJ1-3, with D hard to call. Per the germline V gene, CDR1 is SGDLS and CDR2 is YYNGEE. The CDR3 is 16 amino acids. Trimming shortened V by 2 bases and J by 0 bases, and 12 bases separated the two germline ends. CDR3 residues: CASSVASTVSGNTIYF. CDR3 DNA: TGTGCCAGCAGCGTTGCATCGACCGTCTCTGGAAACACCATATATTTT.

The CDR3 DNA reads TGTGCCAGCAGCGCAGAACCGGGGATGGGGACAGTGTCGGAAAAACTGTTTTTT. Protein: CASSAEPGMGTVSEKLFF. This chain connects TRBV7-2 to TRBJ1-4; TRBD1 matches 7 bases. This CDR3 region has 18 residues. The V and J ends lost 5 bases and 8 bases, in that order; junction bases with no gene match: 20. Germline V gene sequence: CDR1 SGHTA, CDR2 FQGNSA. The whole variable domain, remainder taken from reference TRBV7-2 and TRBJ1-4, is GAGVSQSPSNKVTEKGKDVELRCDPISGHTALYWYRQSLGQGLEFLIYFQGNSAPDKSGLPSDRFSAERTGGSVSTLTIQRTQQEDSAVYLCASSAEPGMGTVSEKLFFGSGTQLSVL.

V is TRBV30 and J is TRBJ2-3; D is uncertain. CDR3 length equals 16 residues. The V gene's germline CDR1 is GTSNPN and CDR2 SVGIG (reference sequence). V dropped 3 bases and J dropped 2 bases, with 18 bases sitting between them. The CDR3 coding sequence is TGTGCCTGGAGGGAGAGCCAACTGGCCAACACAGATACGCAGTATTTT. It is translated as CAWRESQLANTDTQYF.

This chain links TRBV29-1 with TRBJ1-2; unclear D gene. The CDR3 totals 14 residues. Germline V gene data show CDR1 as SQVTM and CDR2 as ANQGSEA. Trimming pared 1 base from V and 6 bases from J, leaving 15 bases between. Here the CDR3 reads CSVEGLRRLHGYTF. The CDR3 nucleotides read TGCAGCGTTGAAGGCCTGAGGCGGCTCCATGGCTACACCTTC.

V is TRBV7-6 and J is TRBJ2-1, with TRBD2 identical over 9 bases. This CDR3 is built from 20 residues. The V and J ends lost 5 bases and 2 bases, in that order; junction bases with no gene match: 19. The germline V gene encodes CDR1 SGHVS and CDR2 FNYEAQ. For the CDR3, the DNA is TGTGCCAGCAGCGACGACGCTACCGGGACTAGCAGGGCCACCTACAATGAGCAGTTCTTC. Translated, it gives CASSDDATGTSRATYNEQFF.

J is TRBJ1-1 and V is TRBV10-3; perhaps TRBD1 as D (6 bases). Trimming left V 6 bases short and J 8 bases short, with 16 bases between. The CDR3 is 13 amino acids. From germline, CDR1 is ENHRY and CDR2 SYGVKD. The CDR3 DNA reads as TGTGCCATCAGCCAGGGGCAGTGGGAAGAAGCTTTCTTT. Encoded protein: CAISQGQWEEAFF.

This clone was counted between two and nine times. This same CDR3 is encoded by further DNA sequences in the sample. The chain combines TRBV28 with TRBJ2-3; 11 bases line up with TRBD2. Losses at the gene ends were 6 bases for V and 1 base for J; bases not matched to a gene: 0. The CDR3 consists of 14 residues. From germline, CDR1 is MDHEN and CDR2 SYDVKM. The CDR3 DNA follows: TGTGCCAGCAGACTAGCGGGAGGCACAGATACGCAGTATTTT. It translates to CASRLAGGTDTQYF.

The rearrangement links TRBV20-1 to TRBJ1-2; D is uncertain. Trimming cost V 2 bases and J 8 bases, with 9 bases left between them. Germline V gene data show CDR1 as DFQATT and CDR2 as SNEGSKA (reference sequence). The CDR3 spans 11 residues. The CDR3 here is CSARQVGGYTF. For the CDR3, the DNA is TGCAGTGCTAGACAGGTCGGAGGCTACACCTTC.

This clone has a single count. The chain is built from TRBV7-2 and TRBJ1-1; 8 bases align to TRBD1. Germline-derived CDR1 and CDR2 are SGHTA and FQGNSA. This CDR3 region has 15 residues. V trimming: 5 bases; J trimming: 1 base; junction bases outside the gene matches: 6. In DNA form, the CDR3 reads TGTGCCAGCAGCCCCGACAGGGGCCGGAACACTGAAGCTTTCTTT. Amino acid sequence: CASSPDRGRNTEAFF.

This rearrangement joins TRBV19 to TRBJ1-2; D uncertain. The CDR3 extends over 12 amino acids. V lost 1 base, J lost 8 bases, and 8 bases lay in between. CDR1 and CDR2 (germline): LNHDA, SQIVND (reference sequence). As DNA, the CDR3 is TGTGCCAGTAGTATAGCCTTAAGGGGCTACACCTTC. Residues: CASSIALRGYTF.